A selection of T cell receptor beta chains follows, all from one sample in a study of cytomegalovirus exposure and HLA in healthy donors. Using immunoSEQ multiplex PCR, the repertoire was profiled, and TCRdb retains in-frame clones only, with some absent. Here the sample spans over 150,000 clones, roughly 84% being singletons. The sample comprised PBMCs. These receptors were taken from a boy aged 2 to 10 in good health and CMV-seronegative. Both conserved end residues are part of each CDR3. D genes are given only for firm matches. Part of the rows lack a size; the others show once, few, many or a class for expanded clones.

>TRBV23-1|-|TRBD2|TRBJ2-7
TGCGCCAGCAGTCCTCCGGGACTAGCGGGAGACGCCCCCTACGAGCAGTACTTC
CASSPPGLAGDAPYEQYF
>TRBV6-1|-|-|TRBJ2-7
TGTGCCAGCAGGGAATTTGGTCCCTACGAGCAGTACTTC
CASREFGPYEQYF
>TRBV5-1|once|TRBD2|TRBJ2-6
TGCGCCAGCAGCCGACCAATCGGGGGGTCTGGGGCCAACGTCCTGACTTTC
CASSRPIGGSGANVLTF
>TRBV4-1|-|-|TRBJ2-1
TGCGCCAGCAGCCAAGACGCTAGCCCCAATGAGCAGTTCTTC
CASSQDASPNEQFF
>TRBV5-1|-|TRBD2|TRBJ2-7
TGCGCCAGCCGACTAGCGGGCCACTACGAGCAGTACTTC
CASRLAGHYEQYF
>TRBV2|-|TRBD1|TRBJ2-7
TGTGCCAGCAGTGCCGGGACAGGGGTCGAACTAGCCTCAAGCTACGAGCAGTACTTC
CASSAGTGVELASSYEQYF
>TRBV19|-|-|TRBJ1-3
TGTGCCAGTAGTATCCCTCGGGGTGCTGGAAACACCATATATTTT
CASSIPRGAGNTIYF
>TRBV29-1|-|-|TRBJ2-7
TGCAGCGTTGAAGTAGGAGTGTACGAGCAGTACTTC
CSVEVGVYEQYF
>TRBV28|-|TRBD1|TRBJ1-5
TGTGCCAGCAGAGTGACAGGGGACGGCAATCAGCCCCAGCATTTT
CASRVTGDGNQPQHF
>TRBV19|-|TRBD2|TRBJ2-3
TGTGCCAGTAGGCCTAGCGGGAGTATGAATACGCAGTATTTT
CASRPSGSMNTQYF
>TRBV29-1|-|-|TRBJ1-3
TGCAGCGTTGCCATCTGGGACACCTCTGGAAACACCATATATTTT
CSVAIWDTSGNTIYF
>TRBV5-1|-|-|TRBJ2-7
TGCGCCAGCAGCGCACGGGGGGCTGAGGAGCAGTACTTC
CASSARGAEEQYF
>TRBV13|once|-|TRBJ2-7
TGTGCCAGCAGCTTCGGCGCGCTAGCGAGGAGGGAGCAGTACTTC
CASSFGALARREQYF
>TRBV21-1|few|-|TRBJ2-5
TGTGCCGAGCCGGAGACCCAGTACTTC
CAEPETQYF
>TRBV2|-|-|TRBJ2-7
TGTGCCAGCAGTTTAAACTACGAGCAGTACTTC
CASSLNYEQYF
>TRBV5-1|-|-|TRBJ2-7
TGCGCCAGCAGCTTGGAGGGGTACGAGCAGTACTTC
CASSLEGYEQYF
>TRBV9|-|TRBD1|TRBJ2-3
TGTGCCAGCAGCATCCACAGGGGGCAACGCACAGATACGCAGTATTTT
CASSIHRGQRTDTQYF
>TRBV25-1|once|-|TRBJ2-2
TGTGCCACATCCAACAGGGCCAACACCGGGGAGCTGTTTTTT
CATSNRANTGELFF
>TRBV25-1|-|TRBD2|TRBJ2-3
TGTGCCAGCAGTAGACTAGCGGAGGTTAGCACAGATACGCAGTATTTT
CASSRLAEVSTDTQYF
>TRBV5-6|once|TRBD2|TRBJ2-1
TGTGCCAGCAGCTTGGGCTGGACTAGCAGGCTCAATGAGCAGTTCTTC
CASSLGWTSRLNEQFF
>TRBV9|-|-|TRBJ2-3
TGTGCCAGCAGCGTGATCAATACAGGGTACACAGATACGCAGTATTTT
CASSVINTGYTDTQYF
>TRBV19|-|-|TRBJ1-4
TGTGCCAGTATAAGGACGGGGAATGAAAAACTGTTTTTT
CASIRTGNEKLFF
>TRBV30|-|TRBD1|TRBJ1-4
TGTGCCTGGAGTGTACCGGGGACAGGCGGTGAAAAACTGTTTTTT
CAWSVPGTGGEKLFF
>TRBV19|-|-|TRBJ1-5
TGTGCCAGTAGTTTTGGGCCCAATCAGCCCCAGCATTTT
CASSFGPNQPQHF
>TRBV27|-|-|TRBJ2-3
TGTGCCACCCGAAGTAGTTCGCGTATTAGCACAGATACGCAGTATTTT
CATRSSSRISTDTQYF